One T cell receptor (beta chain) is described in this entry. As yet, its antigen is unknown. Addition of UMIs with a 6-nucleotide sample barcode was achieved by template switching. Both the TCRalpha cDNA and the TCRbeta cDNA were taken through two nested PCRs, lasting about 16 and 10 cycles. After re-calling the 5' RACE reads, TCRdb lists one entry per CDR3 protein, DNA absent. Its table lists 300,000 to 450,000 distinct CDR3 sequences. Investigators extracted total RNA from whole blood and did not sort T cells. The CDR3 runs 13 residues. Germline V CDR1 and CDR2: ENHRY, SYGVKD. The record originates from a study of monozygotic twins with inflammatory bowel disease. Whole-study results and caveats: Perhaps reflecting limited power, concordant and discordant twins did not differ in repertoire similarity.

The rearrangement links TRBV10-3 to TRBJ1-1; without DNA, the TCRdb call of TRBD1 cannot be checked. The sequenced sample was blood. The receptor's source is a human donor with ulcerative colitis or Crohn's disease, or a healthy co-twin of an affected twin (not recorded which). Here the CDR3 reads CAITGQGNTEAFF.